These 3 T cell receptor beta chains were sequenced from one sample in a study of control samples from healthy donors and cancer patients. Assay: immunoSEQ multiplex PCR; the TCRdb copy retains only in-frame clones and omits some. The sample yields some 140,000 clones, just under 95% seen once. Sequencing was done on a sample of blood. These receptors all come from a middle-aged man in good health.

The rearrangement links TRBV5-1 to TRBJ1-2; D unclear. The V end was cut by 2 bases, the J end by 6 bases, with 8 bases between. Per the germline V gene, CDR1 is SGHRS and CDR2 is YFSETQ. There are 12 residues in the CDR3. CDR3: CASSFMNDGYTF. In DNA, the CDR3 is TGCGCCAGCAGCTTTATGAATGATGGCTACACCTTC.

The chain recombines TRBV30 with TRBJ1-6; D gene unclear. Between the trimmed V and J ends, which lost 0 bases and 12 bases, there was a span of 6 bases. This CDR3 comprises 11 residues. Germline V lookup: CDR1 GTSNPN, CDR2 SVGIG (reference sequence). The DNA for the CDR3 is TGTGCCTGGAGTGTGGCCCGACCCCTCCACTTT. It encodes CAWSVARPLHF.

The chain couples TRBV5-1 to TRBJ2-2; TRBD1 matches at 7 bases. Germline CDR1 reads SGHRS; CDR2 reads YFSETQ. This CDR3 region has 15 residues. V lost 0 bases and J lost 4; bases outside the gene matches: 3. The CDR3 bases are TGCGCCAGCAGCTTGGTCGGGACAGCCACCGGGGAGCTGTTTTTT. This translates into CASSLVGTATGELFF.